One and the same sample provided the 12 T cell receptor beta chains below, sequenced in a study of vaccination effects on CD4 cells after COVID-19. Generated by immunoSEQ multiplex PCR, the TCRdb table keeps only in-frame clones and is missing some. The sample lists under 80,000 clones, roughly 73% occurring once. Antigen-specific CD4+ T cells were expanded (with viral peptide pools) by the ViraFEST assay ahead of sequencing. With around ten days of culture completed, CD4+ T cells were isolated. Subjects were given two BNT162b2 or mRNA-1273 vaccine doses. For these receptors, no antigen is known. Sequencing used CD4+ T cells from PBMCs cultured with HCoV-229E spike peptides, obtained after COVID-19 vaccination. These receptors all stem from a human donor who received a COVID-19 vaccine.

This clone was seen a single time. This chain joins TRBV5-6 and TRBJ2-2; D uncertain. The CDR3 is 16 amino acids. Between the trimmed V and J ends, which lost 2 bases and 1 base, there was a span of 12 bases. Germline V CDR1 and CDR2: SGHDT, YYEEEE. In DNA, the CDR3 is TGTGCCAGCAGCTTCCTCGGACGGATGAACACCGGGGAGCTGTTTTTT. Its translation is CASSFLGRMNTGELFF.

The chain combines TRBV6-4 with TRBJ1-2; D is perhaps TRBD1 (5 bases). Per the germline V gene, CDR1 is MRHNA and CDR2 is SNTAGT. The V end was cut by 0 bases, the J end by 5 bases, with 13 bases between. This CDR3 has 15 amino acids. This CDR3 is CASSDSGAKEYGYTF. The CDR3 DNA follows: TGTGCCAGCAGTGACTCCGGGGCTAAGGAATATGGCTACACCTTC.

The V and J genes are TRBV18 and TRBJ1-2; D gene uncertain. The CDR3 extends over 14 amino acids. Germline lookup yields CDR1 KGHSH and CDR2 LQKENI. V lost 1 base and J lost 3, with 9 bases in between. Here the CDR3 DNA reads TGTGCCAGCTCACCACTTCCGGGCTACTATGGCTACACCTTC. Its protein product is CASSPLPGYYGYTF.

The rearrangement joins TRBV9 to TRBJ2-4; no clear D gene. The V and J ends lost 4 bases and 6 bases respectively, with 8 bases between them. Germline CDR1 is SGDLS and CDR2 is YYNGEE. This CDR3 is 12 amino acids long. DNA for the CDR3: TGTGCCAGCAGCAACCATTTAAACATTCAGTACTTC. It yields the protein CASSNHLNIQYF.

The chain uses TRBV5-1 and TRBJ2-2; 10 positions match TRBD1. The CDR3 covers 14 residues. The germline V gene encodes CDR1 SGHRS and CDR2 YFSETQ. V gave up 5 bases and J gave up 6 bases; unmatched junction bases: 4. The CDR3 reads CASRRQGASGELFF. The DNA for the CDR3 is TGCGCCAGCAGACGACAGGGGGCGTCCGGGGAGCTGTTTTTT.

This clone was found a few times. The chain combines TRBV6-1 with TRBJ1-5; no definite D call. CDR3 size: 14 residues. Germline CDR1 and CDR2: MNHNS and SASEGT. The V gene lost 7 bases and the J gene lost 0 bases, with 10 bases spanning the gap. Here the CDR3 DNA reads TGTGCCAGCACCTCCGTGTATAGCAATCAGCCCCAGCATTTT. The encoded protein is CASTSVYSNQPQHF.

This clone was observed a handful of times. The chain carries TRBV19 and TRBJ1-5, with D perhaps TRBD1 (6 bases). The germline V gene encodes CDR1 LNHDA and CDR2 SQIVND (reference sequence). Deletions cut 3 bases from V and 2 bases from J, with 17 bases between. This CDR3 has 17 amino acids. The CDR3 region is CASSIRQGTRGNQPQHF. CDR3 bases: TGTGCCAGTAGTATCAGGCAGGGGACTCGGGGCAATCAGCCCCAGCATTTT.

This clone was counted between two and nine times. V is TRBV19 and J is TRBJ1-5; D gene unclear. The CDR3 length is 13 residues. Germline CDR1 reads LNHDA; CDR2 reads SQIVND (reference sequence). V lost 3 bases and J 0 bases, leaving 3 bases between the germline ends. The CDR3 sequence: CASSMNSNQPQHF. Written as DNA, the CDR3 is TGTGCCAGTAGTATGAATAGCAATCAGCCCCAGCATTTT.

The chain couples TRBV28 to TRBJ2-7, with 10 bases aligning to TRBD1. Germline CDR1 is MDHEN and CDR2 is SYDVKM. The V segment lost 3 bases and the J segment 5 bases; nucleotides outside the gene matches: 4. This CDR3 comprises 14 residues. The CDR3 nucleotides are TGTGCCAGCAGTTTGGACAGGGGGTACGACGAGCAGTACGTC. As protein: CASSLDRGYDEQYV.

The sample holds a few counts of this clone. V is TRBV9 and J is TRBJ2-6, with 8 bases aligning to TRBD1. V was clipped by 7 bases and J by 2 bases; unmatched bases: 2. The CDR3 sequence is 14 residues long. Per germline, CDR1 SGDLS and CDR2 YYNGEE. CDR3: CASGQGAGANVLTF. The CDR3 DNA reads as TGTGCCAGCGGACAGGGTGCTGGGGCCAACGTCCTGACTTTC.

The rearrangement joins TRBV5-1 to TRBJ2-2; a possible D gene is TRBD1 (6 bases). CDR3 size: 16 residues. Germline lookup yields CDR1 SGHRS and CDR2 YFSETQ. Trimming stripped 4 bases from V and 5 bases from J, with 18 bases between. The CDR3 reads CASSRPPQGGTGELFF. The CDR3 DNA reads TGCGCCAGCAGCAGACCACCACAGGGTGGGACCGGGGAGCTGTTTTTT.

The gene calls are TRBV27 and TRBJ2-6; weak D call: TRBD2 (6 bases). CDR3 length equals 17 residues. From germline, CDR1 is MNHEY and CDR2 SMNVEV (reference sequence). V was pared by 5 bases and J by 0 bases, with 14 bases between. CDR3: CASSPGWRGSGANVLTF. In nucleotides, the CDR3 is TGTGCCAGCAGTCCTGGATGGAGGGGCTCTGGGGCCAACGTCCTGACTTTC.